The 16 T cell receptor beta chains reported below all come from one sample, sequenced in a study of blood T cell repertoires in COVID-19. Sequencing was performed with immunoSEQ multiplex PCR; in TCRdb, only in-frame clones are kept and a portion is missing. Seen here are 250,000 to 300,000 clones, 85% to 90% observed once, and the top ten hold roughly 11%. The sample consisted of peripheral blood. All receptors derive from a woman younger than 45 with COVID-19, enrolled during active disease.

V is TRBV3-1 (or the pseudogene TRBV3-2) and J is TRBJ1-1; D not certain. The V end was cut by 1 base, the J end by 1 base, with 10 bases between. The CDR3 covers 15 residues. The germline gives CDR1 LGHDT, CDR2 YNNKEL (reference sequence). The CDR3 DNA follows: TGTGCCAGCAGCCAAGTTTATTCGGGGAACACTGAAGCTTTCTTT. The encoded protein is CASSQVYSGNTEAFF.

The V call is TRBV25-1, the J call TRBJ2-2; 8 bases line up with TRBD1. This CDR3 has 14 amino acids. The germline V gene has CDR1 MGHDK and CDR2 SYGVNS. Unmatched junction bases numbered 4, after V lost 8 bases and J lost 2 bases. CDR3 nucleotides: TGTGCCAGCCTCGGACAGGGAAACACCGGGGAGCTGTTTTTT. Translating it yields CASLGQGNTGELFF.

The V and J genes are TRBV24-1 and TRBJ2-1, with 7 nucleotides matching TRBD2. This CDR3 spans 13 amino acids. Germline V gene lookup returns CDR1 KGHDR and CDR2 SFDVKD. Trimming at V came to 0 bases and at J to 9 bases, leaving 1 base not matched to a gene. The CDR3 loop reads CATSDLWGGEQFF. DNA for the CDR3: TGTGCCACCAGTGATTTGTGGGGGGGTGAGCAGTTCTTC.

The CDR3 DNA follows: TGTGCCAGTAGTATAGAGTCGGGCGCAGGGTCGGAATCAGATACGCAGTATTTT. Amino acids: CASSIESGAGSESDTQYF. This chain connects TRBV19 to TRBJ2-3; possibly TRBD1 for D (5 bases). This CDR3 spans 18 amino acids. Germline V gives CDR1 LNHDA, CDR2 SQIVND (reference sequence). Trimming took 0 bases from V and 4 from J, leaving 20 bases between them.

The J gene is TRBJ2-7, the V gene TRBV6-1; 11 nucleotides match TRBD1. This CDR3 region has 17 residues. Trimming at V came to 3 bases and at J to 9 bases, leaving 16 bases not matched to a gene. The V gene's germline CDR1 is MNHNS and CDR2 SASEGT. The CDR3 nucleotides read TGTGCCAGCAGTGATGGGTATTGGACAGGGGGCCCGCCGGGGCAGTACTTC. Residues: CASSDGYWTGGPPGQYF.

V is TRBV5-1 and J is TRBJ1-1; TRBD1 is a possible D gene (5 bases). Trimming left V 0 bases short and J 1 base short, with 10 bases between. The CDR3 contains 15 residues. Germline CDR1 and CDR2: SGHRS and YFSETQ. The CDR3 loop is CASSLVLGGNTEAFF. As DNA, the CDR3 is TGCGCCAGCAGCTTGGTACTCGGGGGGAACACTGAAGCTTTCTTT.

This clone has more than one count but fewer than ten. CDR3 residues: CASSSADSGYEQYF. CDR3 nucleotides: TGCGCCAGCAGCTCCGCAGATAGCGGTTACGAGCAGTACTTC. The chain uses TRBV5-1 and TRBJ2-7, with D perhaps TRBD2 (6 bases). This CDR3 has 14 amino acids. The germline CDR1 and CDR2 sequences are SGHRS and YFSETQ. V was shortened by 3 bases and J by 4 bases, with 14 bases between the two germline ends.

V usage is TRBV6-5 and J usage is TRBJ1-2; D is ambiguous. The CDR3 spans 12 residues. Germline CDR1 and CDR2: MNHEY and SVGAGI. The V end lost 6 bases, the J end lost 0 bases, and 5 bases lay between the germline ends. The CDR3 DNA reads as TGTGCCAGCAGCCAGTCTAACTATGGCTACACCTTC. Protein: CASSQSNYGYTF.

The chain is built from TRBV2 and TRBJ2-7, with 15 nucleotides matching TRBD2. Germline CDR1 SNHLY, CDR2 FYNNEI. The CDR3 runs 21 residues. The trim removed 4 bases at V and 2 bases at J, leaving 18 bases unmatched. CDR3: CASSVPGLAGGQVLRPYEQYF. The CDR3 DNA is TGTGCCAGCAGTGTTCCGGGACTAGCGGGGGGCCAAGTCCTACGCCCCTACGAGCAGTACTTC.

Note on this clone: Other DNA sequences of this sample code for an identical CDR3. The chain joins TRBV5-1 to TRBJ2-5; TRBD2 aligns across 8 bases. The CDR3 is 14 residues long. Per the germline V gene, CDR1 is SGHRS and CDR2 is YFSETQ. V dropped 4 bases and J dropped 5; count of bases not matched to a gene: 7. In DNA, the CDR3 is TGCGCCAGCAGCCTGGGACTAGTCGGTGAGACCCAGTACTTC. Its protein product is CASSLGLVGETQYF.

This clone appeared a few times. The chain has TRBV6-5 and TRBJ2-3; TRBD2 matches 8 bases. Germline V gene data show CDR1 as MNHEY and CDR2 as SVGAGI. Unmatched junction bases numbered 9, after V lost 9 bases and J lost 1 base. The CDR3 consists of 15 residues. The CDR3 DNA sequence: TGTGCCAGTCCCCGAGCGGGGGATGGCACAGATACGCAGTATTTT. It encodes CASPRAGDGTDTQYF.

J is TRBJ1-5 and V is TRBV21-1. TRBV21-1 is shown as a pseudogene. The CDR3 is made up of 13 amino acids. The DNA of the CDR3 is TGTGCCAGCAGCAACGACTCAGATCAGCCCCAGCATTTT. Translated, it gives CASSNDSDQPQHF.

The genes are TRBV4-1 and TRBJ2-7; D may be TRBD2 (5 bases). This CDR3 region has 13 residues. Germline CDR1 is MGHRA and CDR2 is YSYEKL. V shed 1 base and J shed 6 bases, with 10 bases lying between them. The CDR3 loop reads CASSQVTGGEQYF. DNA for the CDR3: TGCGCCAGCAGCCAAGTGACCGGAGGCGAGCAGTACTTC.

The chain's CDR3 is CASSYSITGRDEQFF. The CDR3 DNA reads TGTGCCAGCAGTTACTCGATCACGGGGAGGGATGAGCAGTTCTTC. This chain connects TRBV6-5 to TRBJ2-1; 7 bases line up with TRBD2. This CDR3 has 15 amino acids. In germline, CDR1 is MNHEY, CDR2 SVGAGI. Trimming cost V 0 bases and J 8 bases; bases outside gene matches: 7.

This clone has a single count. The chain's CDR3 is CASSSTGGANTGELFF. CDR3 DNA sequence: TGCGCCAGCAGCTCTACCGGGGGGGCGAACACCGGGGAGCTGTTTTTT. V usage is TRBV5-1 and J usage is TRBJ2-2; 8 bases align to TRBD2. The CDR3 sequence is 16 residues long. The germline V gene encodes CDR1 SGHRS and CDR2 YFSETQ. Trimming cost V 3 bases and J 0 bases; bases outside gene matches: 4.

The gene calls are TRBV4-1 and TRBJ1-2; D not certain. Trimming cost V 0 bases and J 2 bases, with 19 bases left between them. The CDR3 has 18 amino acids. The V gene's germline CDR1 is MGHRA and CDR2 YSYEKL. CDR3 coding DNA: TGCGCCAGCAGCCAAGACATCAAAAGGAGAAAACCCAACTATGGCTACACCTTC. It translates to CASSQDIKRRKPNYGYTF.